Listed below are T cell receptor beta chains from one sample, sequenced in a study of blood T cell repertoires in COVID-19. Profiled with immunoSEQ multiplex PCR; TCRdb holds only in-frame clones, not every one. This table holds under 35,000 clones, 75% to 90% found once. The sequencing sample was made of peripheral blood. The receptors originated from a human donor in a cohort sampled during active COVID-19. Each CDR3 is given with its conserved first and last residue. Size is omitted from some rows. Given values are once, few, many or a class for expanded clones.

cdr3_aa: CASTRVSTGEVYGYTF; v_call: TRBV10-1; clone_size: -; cdr3_length: 16; j_call: TRBJ1-2
cdr3_aa: CAISGSGTGGHEQYF; v_call: TRBV10-3; clone_size: -; cdr3_length: 15; j_call: TRBJ2-7
cdr3_aa: CASSLQGRQGMTNEQYF; v_call: TRBV27; clone_size: -; cdr3_length: 17; j_call: TRBJ2-7
cdr3_aa: CASSKVSVYNEQFF; v_call: TRBV21-1; clone_size: -; cdr3_length: 14; j_call: TRBJ2-1
cdr3_aa: CASSIAGGTGELFF; v_call: TRBV6-6; clone_size: -; cdr3_length: 14; j_call: TRBJ2-2
cdr3_aa: CASSPTLGGRSYEQYF; v_call: TRBV9; clone_size: -; cdr3_length: 16; j_call: TRBJ2-7
cdr3_aa: CASSSTGGGELFF; v_call: TRBV19; clone_size: -; cdr3_length: 13; j_call: TRBJ2-2
cdr3_aa: CASSLGQDTGELFF; v_call: TRBV5-1; clone_size: -; cdr3_length: 14; j_call: TRBJ2-2
cdr3_aa: CASSPGQGEAGELFF; v_call: TRBV7-9; clone_size: few; cdr3_length: 15; j_call: TRBJ2-2
cdr3_aa: CASSNTGGTYEQYF; v_call: TRBV2; clone_size: -; cdr3_length: 14; j_call: TRBJ2-7
cdr3_aa: CASSFRGNTGELFF; v_call: TRBV5-4; clone_size: few; cdr3_length: 14; j_call: TRBJ2-2
cdr3_aa: CASSQAASSPYF; v_call: TRBV9; clone_size: -; cdr3_length: 12; j_call: TRBJ2-3
cdr3_aa: CASSLSTGGHSEAFF; v_call: TRBV27; clone_size: -; cdr3_length: 15; j_call: TRBJ1-1
cdr3_aa: CASSTTTGGFGAFF; v_call: TRBV19; clone_size: -; cdr3_length: 14; j_call: TRBJ1-1
cdr3_aa: CASSRTDSPLHF; v_call: TRBV7-9; clone_size: -; cdr3_length: 12; j_call: TRBJ1-6
cdr3_aa: CASSQGRTEQYF; v_call: TRBV4-1; clone_size: -; cdr3_length: 12; j_call: TRBJ2-7
cdr3_aa: CASSLQGATPLHF; v_call: TRBV28; clone_size: few; cdr3_length: 13; j_call: TRBJ1-6
cdr3_aa: CASSAQGGPTPYEQYF; v_call: TRBV5-6; clone_size: once; cdr3_length: 16; j_call: TRBJ2-7
cdr3_aa: CATSGTGDWRYNEQFF; v_call: TRBV24-1; clone_size: -; cdr3_length: 16; j_call: TRBJ2-1
cdr3_aa: CAGGESYEQYF; v_call: TRBV29-1; clone_size: -; cdr3_length: 11; j_call: TRBJ2-7
cdr3_aa: CASSGRGRDRQFF; v_call: TRBV2; clone_size: -; cdr3_length: 13; j_call: TRBJ2-1
cdr3_aa: CASSTLGTQYF; v_call: TRBV3-1/TRBV3-2; clone_size: once; cdr3_length: 11; j_call: TRBJ2-5
cdr3_aa: CASSIAGGGTDTQYF; v_call: TRBV19; clone_size: -; cdr3_length: 15; j_call: TRBJ2-3
cdr3_aa: CASSVKGLNTEAFF; v_call: TRBV2; clone_size: once; cdr3_length: 14; j_call: TRBJ1-1
cdr3_aa: CASLTLAGGYSYEQYF; v_call: TRBV5-3; clone_size: -; cdr3_length: 16; j_call: TRBJ2-7
cdr3_aa: CASSLEGTSGAVGTDTQYF; v_call: TRBV5-4; clone_size: -; cdr3_length: 19; j_call: TRBJ2-3
cdr3_aa: CASSQGLAGNEQYF; v_call: TRBV19; clone_size: -; cdr3_length: 14; j_call: TRBJ2-7
cdr3_aa: CASSFRDRTSYEQYF; v_call: TRBV6-5; clone_size: -; cdr3_length: 15; j_call: TRBJ2-7
cdr3_aa: CASRDRDFKAIHEQFF; v_call: TRBV6-6; clone_size: -; cdr3_length: 16; j_call: TRBJ2-1
cdr3_aa: CASSQGQGAAGELFF; v_call: TRBV4-1; clone_size: -; cdr3_length: 15; j_call: TRBJ2-2
cdr3_aa: CASSPSGPWDRGRGYTF; v_call: TRBV28; clone_size: -; cdr3_length: 17; j_call: TRBJ1-2
cdr3_aa: CSASVDRLYGYTF; v_call: TRBV20-1; clone_size: -; cdr3_length: 13; j_call: TRBJ1-2
cdr3_aa: CASSRGRSSYNEQFF; v_call: TRBV11-3; clone_size: -; cdr3_length: 15; j_call: TRBJ2-1
cdr3_aa: CASSSGTSGAYEQYF; v_call: TRBV13; clone_size: -; cdr3_length: 15; j_call: TRBJ2-7
cdr3_aa: CASSVEAEGVYNEQFF; v_call: TRBV9; clone_size: -; cdr3_length: 16; j_call: TRBJ2-1
cdr3_aa: CASSKTGGAGSPLHF; v_call: TRBV6-5; clone_size: -; cdr3_length: 15; j_call: TRBJ1-6
cdr3_aa: CASSVGRTTNTEAFF; v_call: TRBV9; clone_size: -; cdr3_length: 15; j_call: TRBJ1-1
cdr3_aa: CASSVLNSPLHF; v_call: TRBV5-8; clone_size: -; cdr3_length: 12; j_call: TRBJ1-6
cdr3_aa: CASSLETTYSNQPQHF; v_call: TRBV5-5; clone_size: few; cdr3_length: 16; j_call: TRBJ1-5
cdr3_aa: CASSLAGSGEETQYF; v_call: TRBV5-6; clone_size: -; cdr3_length: 15; j_call: TRBJ2-5
cdr3_aa: CASSPGQGLAFF; v_call: TRBV18; clone_size: -; cdr3_length: 12; j_call: TRBJ1-1
cdr3_aa: CASSLRLAGDHTGELFF; v_call: TRBV5-6; clone_size: -; cdr3_length: 17; j_call: TRBJ2-2
cdr3_aa: CASSNPWGRQGWGEKLFF; v_call: TRBV25-1; clone_size: -; cdr3_length: 18; j_call: TRBJ1-4
cdr3_aa: CASSDTQGARGTQYF; v_call: TRBV2; clone_size: -; cdr3_length: 15; j_call: TRBJ2-5
cdr3_aa: CASKVGTSGSNTGELFF; v_call: TRBV2; clone_size: -; cdr3_length: 17; j_call: TRBJ2-2
cdr3_aa: CASSQDNGESSGNTIYF; v_call: TRBV4-1; clone_size: few; cdr3_length: 17; j_call: TRBJ1-3
cdr3_aa: CASSFGPRLDYTF; v_call: TRBV6-5; clone_size: -; cdr3_length: 13; j_call: TRBJ1-2
cdr3_aa: CASSQVGGENEKLFF; v_call: TRBV14; clone_size: medium-sized; cdr3_length: 15; j_call: TRBJ1-4
cdr3_aa: CASSPGSTNTGELFF; v_call: TRBV5-1; clone_size: -; cdr3_length: 15; j_call: TRBJ2-2
cdr3_aa: CASSKPGTGGNTEAFF; v_call: TRBV7-8; clone_size: -; cdr3_length: 16; j_call: TRBJ1-1
cdr3_aa: CASSVQGRSTDTQYF; v_call: TRBV11-2; clone_size: -; cdr3_length: 15; j_call: TRBJ2-3
cdr3_aa: CASSQDGGSNEQFF; v_call: TRBV25-1; clone_size: few; cdr3_length: 14; j_call: TRBJ2-1